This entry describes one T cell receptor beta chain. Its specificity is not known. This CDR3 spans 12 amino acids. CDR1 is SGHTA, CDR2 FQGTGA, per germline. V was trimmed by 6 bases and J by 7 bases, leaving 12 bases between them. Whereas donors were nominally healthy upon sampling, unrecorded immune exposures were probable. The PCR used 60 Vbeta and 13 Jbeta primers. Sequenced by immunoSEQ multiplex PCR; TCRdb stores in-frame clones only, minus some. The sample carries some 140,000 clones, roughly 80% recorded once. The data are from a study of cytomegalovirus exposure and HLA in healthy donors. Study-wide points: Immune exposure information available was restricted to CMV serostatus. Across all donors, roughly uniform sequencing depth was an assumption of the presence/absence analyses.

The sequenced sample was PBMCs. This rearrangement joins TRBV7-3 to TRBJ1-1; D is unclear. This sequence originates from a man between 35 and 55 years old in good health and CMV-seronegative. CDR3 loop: CASSYRGGEAFF. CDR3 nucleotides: TGTGCCAGCAGTTACCGGGGTGGTGAAGCTTTCTTT.